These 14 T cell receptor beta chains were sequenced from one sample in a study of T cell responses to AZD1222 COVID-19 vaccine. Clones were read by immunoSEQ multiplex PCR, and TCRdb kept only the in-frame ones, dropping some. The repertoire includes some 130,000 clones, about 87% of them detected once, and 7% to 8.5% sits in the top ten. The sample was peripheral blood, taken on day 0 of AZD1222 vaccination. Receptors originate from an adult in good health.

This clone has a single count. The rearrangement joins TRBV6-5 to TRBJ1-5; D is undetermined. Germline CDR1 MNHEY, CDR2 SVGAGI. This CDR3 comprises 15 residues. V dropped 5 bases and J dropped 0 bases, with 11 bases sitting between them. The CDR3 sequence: CASSPQENSNQPQHF. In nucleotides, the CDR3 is TGTGCCAGCAGTCCGCAGGAGAATAGCAATCAGCCCCAGCATTTT.

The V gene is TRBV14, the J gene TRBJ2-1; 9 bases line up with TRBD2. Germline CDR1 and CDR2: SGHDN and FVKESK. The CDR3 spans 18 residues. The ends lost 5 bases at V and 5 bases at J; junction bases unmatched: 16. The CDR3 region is CASSYRLAGNLRDNEQFF. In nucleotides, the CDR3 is TGTGCCAGCAGCTACCGGCTAGCGGGGAACTTACGCGACAATGAGCAGTTCTTC.

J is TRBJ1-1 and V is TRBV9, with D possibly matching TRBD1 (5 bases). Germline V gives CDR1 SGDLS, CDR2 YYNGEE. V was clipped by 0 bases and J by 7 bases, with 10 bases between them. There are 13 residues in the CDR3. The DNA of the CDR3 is TGTGCCAGCAGCGTAGGACAGACAAATGAAGCTTTCTTT. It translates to CASSVGQTNEAFF. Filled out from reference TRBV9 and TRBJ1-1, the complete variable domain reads DSGVTQTPKHLITATGQRVTLRCSPRSGDLSVYWYQQSLDQGLQFLIQYYNGEERAKGNILERFSAQQFPDLHSELNLSSLELGDSALYFCASSVGQTNEAFFGQGTRLTVV.

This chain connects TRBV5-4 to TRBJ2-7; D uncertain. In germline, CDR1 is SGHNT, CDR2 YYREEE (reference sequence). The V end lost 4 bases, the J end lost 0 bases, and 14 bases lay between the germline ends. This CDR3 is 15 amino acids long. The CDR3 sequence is CASSPAAVLSYEQYF. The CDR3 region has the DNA TGTGCCAGCAGCCCGGCGGCAGTCCTCTCCTACGAGCAGTACTTC.

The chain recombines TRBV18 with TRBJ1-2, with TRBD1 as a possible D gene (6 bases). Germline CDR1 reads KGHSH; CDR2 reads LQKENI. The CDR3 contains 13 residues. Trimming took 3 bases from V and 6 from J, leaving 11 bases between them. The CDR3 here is CASSPNREHGYTF. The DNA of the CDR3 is TGTGCCAGCTCACCCAACAGGGAGCATGGCTACACCTTC.

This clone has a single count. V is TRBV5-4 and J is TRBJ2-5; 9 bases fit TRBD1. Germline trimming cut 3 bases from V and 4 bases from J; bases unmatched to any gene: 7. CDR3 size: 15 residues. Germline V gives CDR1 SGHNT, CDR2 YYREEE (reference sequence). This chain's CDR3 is CASSSGTGRLETQYF. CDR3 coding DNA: TGTGCCAGCAGCTCCGGGACAGGGCGATTAGAGACCCAGTACTTC.

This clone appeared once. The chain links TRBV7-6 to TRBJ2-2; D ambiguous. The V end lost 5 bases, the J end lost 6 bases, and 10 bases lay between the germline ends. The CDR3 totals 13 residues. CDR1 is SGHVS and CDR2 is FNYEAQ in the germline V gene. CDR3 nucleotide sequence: TGTGCCAGCAGCCTACACGAGGCCGGGGAGCTGTTTTTT. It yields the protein CASSLHEAGELFF.

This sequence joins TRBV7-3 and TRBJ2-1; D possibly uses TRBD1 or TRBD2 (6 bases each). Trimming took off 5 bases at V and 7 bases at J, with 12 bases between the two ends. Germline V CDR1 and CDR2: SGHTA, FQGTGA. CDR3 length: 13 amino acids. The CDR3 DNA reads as TGTGCCAGCAGCCCCCAGGGGACTAATGAGCAGTTCTTC. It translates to CASSPQGTNEQFF.

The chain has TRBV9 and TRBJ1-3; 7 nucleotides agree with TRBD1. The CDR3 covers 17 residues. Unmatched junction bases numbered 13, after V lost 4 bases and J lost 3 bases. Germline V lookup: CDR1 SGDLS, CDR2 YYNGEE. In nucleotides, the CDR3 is TGTGCCAGCAGCCTCCGACCAGCCCGGGACAGTGGAAACACCATATATTTT. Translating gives CASSLRPARDSGNTIYF.

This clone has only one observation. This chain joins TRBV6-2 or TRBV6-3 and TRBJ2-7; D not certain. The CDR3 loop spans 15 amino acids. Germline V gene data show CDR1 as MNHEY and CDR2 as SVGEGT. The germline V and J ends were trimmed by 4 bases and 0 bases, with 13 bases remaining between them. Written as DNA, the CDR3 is TGTGCCAGCAGTTGGAGCCAGACCAGCTCCTACGAGCAGTACTTC. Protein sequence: CASSWSQTSSYEQYF.

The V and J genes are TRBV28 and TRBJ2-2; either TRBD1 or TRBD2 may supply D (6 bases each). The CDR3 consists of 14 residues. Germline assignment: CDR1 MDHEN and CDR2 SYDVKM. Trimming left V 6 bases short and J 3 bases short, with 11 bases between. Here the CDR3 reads CASRGGGYTGELFF. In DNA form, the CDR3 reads TGTGCCAGCAGGGGGGGCGGGTACACCGGGGAGCTGTTTTTT.

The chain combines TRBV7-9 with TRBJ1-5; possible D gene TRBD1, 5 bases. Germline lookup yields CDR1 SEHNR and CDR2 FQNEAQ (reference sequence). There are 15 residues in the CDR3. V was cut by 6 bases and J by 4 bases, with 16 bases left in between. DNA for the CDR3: TGTGCCAGCAGTCCCTCGGGGGACCCTAATCAGCCCCAGCATTTT. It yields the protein CASSPSGDPNQPQHF. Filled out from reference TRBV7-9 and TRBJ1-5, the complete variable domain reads DTGVSQNPRHKITKRGQNVTFRCDPISEHNRLYWYRQTLGQGPEFLTYFQNEAQLEKSRLLSDRFSAERPKGSFSTLEIQRTEQGDSAMYLCASSPSGDPNQPQHFGDGTRLSIL.

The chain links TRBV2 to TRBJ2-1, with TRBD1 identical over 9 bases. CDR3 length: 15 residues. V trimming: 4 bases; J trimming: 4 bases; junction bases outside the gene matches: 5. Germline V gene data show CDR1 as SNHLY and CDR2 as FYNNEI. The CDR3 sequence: CASSVNRGRYNEQFF. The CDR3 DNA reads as TGTGCCAGCAGTGTGAACAGGGGGCGGTACAATGAGCAGTTCTTC.

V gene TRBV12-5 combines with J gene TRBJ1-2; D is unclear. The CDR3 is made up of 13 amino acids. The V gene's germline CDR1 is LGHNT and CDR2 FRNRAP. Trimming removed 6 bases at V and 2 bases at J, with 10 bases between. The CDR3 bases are TGTGCTAGTGGGAGGGATTCAAACTATGGCTACACCTTC. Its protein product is CASGRDSNYGYTF.